The 17 T cell receptor beta chains below come from one sample, sequenced in a study of CD8+CD57+ T cells in acquired aplastic anemia. Both TCR beta VDJ combination and CDR3 sequence profiling were carried out. Genomic DNA was the template for this profiling. MiXCR, run by TCRdb on the reads, gives a single entry per CDR3 protein. The sample comprises approximately 81,000 distinct CDR3 sequences, approximately 45% of which are singletons, and around 63% rests with the top ten. The sequenced sample was sorted CD4+, CD8+, or CD8+CD57+ T cells (not recorded which) from PBMCs. These receptors were collected from a human donor in good health, serving as a control.

V is TRBV7-6 and J is TRBJ2-5, with a possible D match to TRBD1 (5 bases). The germline V and J ends were trimmed by 0 bases and 5 bases, with 13 bases remaining between them. CDR1 is SGHVS and CDR2 is FNYEAQ in the germline V gene. The CDR3 length is 15 residues. The CDR3 loop is CASSLAWGEAETQYF. DNA of the CDR3: TGTGCCAGCAGCTTAGCGTGGGGCGAGGCGGAGACCCAGTACTTC.

The chain is built from TRBV2 and TRBJ1-6; D not certain. The CDR3 has 13 amino acids. Germline lookup yields CDR1 SNHLY and CDR2 FYNNEI. V was trimmed by 3 bases and J by 8 bases, leaving 8 bases between them. CDR3 DNA sequence: TGTGCCAGCAGTGATAGGGCAGATTCACCCCTCCACTTT. This encodes CASSDRADSPLHF. Full variable domain (remainder filled in from reference TRBV2 and TRBJ1-6): EPEVTQTPSHQVTQMGQEVILRCVPISNHLYFYWYRQILGQKVEFLVSFYNNEISEKSEIFDDQFSVERPDGSNFTLKIRSTKLEDSAMYFCASSDRADSPLHFGNGTRLTVT.

This chain links TRBV15 with TRBJ2-3; perhaps TRBD2 as D (6 bases). Germline CDR1 LNHNV, CDR2 YYDKDF (reference sequence). CDR3 length: 16 amino acids. The V end lost 1 base, the J end lost 1 base, and 12 bases lay between the germline ends. CDR3 nucleotide sequence: TGTGCCACCAGCAGAGGGAGGGCTAGCGGCACAGATACGCAGTATTTT. Amino acid sequence: CATSRGRASGTDTQYF.

This chain connects TRBV7-8 to TRBJ1-6; D might be TRBD1 (6 bases). CDR1 SGHVS and CDR2 FQNEAQ come from the germline V gene. Trimming removed 1 base from V and 14 bases from J, with 15 bases in between. CDR3 length equals 14 residues. This chain's CDR3 is CASSLGTARPTLHF. As DNA, the CDR3 is TGTGCCAGCAGCTTAGGGACAGCGCGCCCCACCCTCCACTTT.

At least ten counts were recorded for this clonotype. V usage is TRBV4-1 and J usage is TRBJ1-1; D uncertain. V was trimmed by 2 bases and J by 3 bases, leaving 10 bases between them. Per germline, CDR1 MGHRA and CDR2 YSYEKL. This CDR3 is 14 amino acids long. This CDR3 reads CASSQFGMDTEAFF. CDR3 sequence (DNA): TGCGCCAGCAGCCAATTTGGGATGGACACTGAAGCTTTCTTT.

This clonotype was picked up a small number of times. This sequence joins TRBV27 and TRBJ1-2, with TRBD1 matching 12 bases. The CDR3 loop spans 15 amino acids. The V and J ends lost 4 bases and 8 bases, in that order; junction bases with no gene match: 8. The germline gives CDR1 MNHEY, CDR2 SMNVEV (reference sequence). The CDR3 DNA sequence: TGTGCCAGCAGTTCCGGGGGACAGGGGGCGGACGGCTACACCTTC. This gives the protein CASSSGGQGADGYTF.

There are many counts of this clonotype. This chain joins TRBV7-9 and TRBJ2-5, with TRBD2 matching over 7 bases. Looked up from germline, CDR1 is SEHNR and CDR2 is FQNEAQ (reference sequence). The CDR3 is made up of 14 amino acids. The ends lost 3 bases at V and 1 base at J; junction bases unmatched: 2. CDR3 sequence (DNA): TGTGCCAGCAGCTTCCCTAGCGGCCAAGAGACCCAGTACTTC. This codes for CASSFPSGQETQYF.

The chain uses TRBV12-3 or TRBV12-4 and TRBJ1-1; D ambiguous. Between the trimmed V and J ends, which lost 4 bases and 0 bases, there was a span of 12 bases. The CDR3 spans 15 residues. The DNA for the CDR3 is TGTGCCAGCAGTTCGGAAGGTCCCATGAACACTGAAGCTTTCTTT. It codes for CASSSEGPMNTEAFF.

This clonotype appeared many times. This rearrangement joins TRBV6-5 to TRBJ1-2; no clear D. Germline V CDR1 and CDR2: MNHEY, SVGAGI. V was trimmed by 0 bases and J by 6 bases, leaving 17 bases between them. CDR3 size: 16 residues. As DNA, the CDR3 is TGTGCCAGCAGTTACTCGCGTACGCCTTGGATGGATGGCTACACCTTC. Its translation is CASSYSRTPWMDGYTF.

The chain employs TRBV25-1 and TRBJ2-7, with 8 bases matching TRBD1. The CDR3 has 14 amino acids. Germline CDR1 and CDR2: MGHDK and SYGVNS. Germline trimming cut 7 bases from V and 3 bases from J; bases unmatched to any gene: 8. CDR3 bases: TGTGCCAGCAATTTGCAGGGGGCTGTCTACGAGCAGTACTTC. Translated: CASNLQGAVYEQYF.

As to this clonotype: An end of the junction does not agree with germline; a read error may underlie this. The V and J genes are TRBV15 and TRBJ1-5; possible D gene TRBD1, 6 bases. This CDR3 is 16 amino acids long. CDR1 and CDR2 from the germline V gene are LNHNV and YYDKDF (reference sequence). The CDR3 nucleotides read TGTGCCACCAACAGAGATGTGGGGGGGGCCCGTCAGCCCCAGCGTTTT. Its protein is CATNRDVGGARQPQRF. Complete variable domain (other parts from reference TRBV15 and TRBJ1-5): DAMVIQNPRYQVTQFGKPVTLSCSQTLNHNVMYWYQQKSSQAPKLLFHYYDKDFNNEADTPDNFQSRRPNTSFCFLDIRSPGLGDTAMYLCATNRDVGGARQPQRFGDGTRLSIL.

This clonotype was picked up one time. This chain uses TRBV20-1 with TRBJ2-7, with a tentative D call TRBD2 (5 bases). The CDR3 is 14 residues long. The ends were cut back, 0 bases at V and 3 bases at J, with 12 bases in the middle. From germline, CDR1 is DFQATT and CDR2 SNEGSKA (reference sequence). CDR3 in amino acids: CSARDNRGIYEQYF. The DNA of the CDR3 is TGCAGTGCTAGAGATAATCGGGGAATCTACGAGCAGTACTTC.

This chain links TRBV12-3 or TRBV12-4 with TRBJ1-1; 10 bases are a match to TRBD1. V lost 1 base, J lost 5 bases, and 4 bases stayed unmatched. This CDR3 region has 15 residues. DNA for the CDR3: TGTGCCAGCAGTTTAGAGGACAGGGGGTTGACTGAAGCTTTCTTT. This gives the protein CASSLEDRGLTEAFF.

This clonotype was recorded many times. This rearrangement joins TRBV25-1 to TRBJ2-7; possibly TRBD2 for D (5 bases). CDR1 is MGHDK, CDR2 SYGVNS, per germline. The CDR3 has 15 residues. The V gene lost 1 base and the J gene lost 0 bases, with 10 bases spanning the gap. The chain's CDR3 is CASSEFGGSSYEQYF. DNA for the CDR3: TGTGCCAGCAGTGAATTTGGTGGGAGCTCCTACGAGCAGTACTTC.

In this sample, this clonotype turned up once. V and J are TRBV7-8 and TRBJ2-3; weak D call: TRBD2 (6 bases). This CDR3 is 16 amino acids long. Germline values: CDR1 SGHVS, CDR2 FQNEAQ. V was cut by 1 base and J by 4 bases, with 15 bases left in between. The CDR3 spells CASSLEGGDSADTQYF. The CDR3 DNA reads TGTGCCAGCAGCTTAGAGGGCGGGGATAGCGCAGATACGCAGTATTTT.

The chain is built from TRBV7-2 and TRBJ2-7, with D perhaps TRBD2 (5 bases). The germline V gene encodes CDR1 SGHTA and CDR2 FQGNSA. V gave up 3 bases and J gave up 2 bases, with 8 bases separating them. The CDR3 has 13 residues. The CDR3 reads CASSFQRTYEQYF. The CDR3 DNA follows: TGTGCCAGCAGCTTTCAGCGGACCTACGAGCAGTACTTC.

This chain uses TRBV2 with TRBJ1-4; D may be TRBD1 (5 bases). Germline V gives CDR1 SNHLY, CDR2 FYNNEI. This CDR3 comprises 14 residues. Deletions cut 0 bases from V and 8 bases from J, with 10 bases between. This CDR3 is CASSEALRVEKLFF. CDR3 bases: TGTGCCAGCAGTGAAGCGCTCAGGGTGGAAAAACTGTTTTTT.